This record covers a single TCR beta chain. As to time point: patch test 1, 2 weeks after DPC sensitization. Noted treatment: therapeutic diphenylcyclopropenone sensitization with weekly scalp DPC. RNA extraction used unfractionated whole blood as the source of total RNA. These data come from a study of human T cells and chemical hapten exposure. TCRdb passed the RACE reads through MiXCR, listing each CDR3 protein once. The sample contains roughly 52,000 distinct CDR3 sequences, approximately 11% of which appear only once. The sequence derives from a woman in her forties with alopecia areata. Some clones in this sample may be carry-over from other donors' samples. The specimen was whole blood, collected in connection with sensitization to the hapten diphenylcyclopropenone (DPC).

DNA of the CDR3: TGCGCCAGCAGTCAGGGGGTCGGCACCGGGGAGCTGTTTTTT. Residues: CASSQGVGTGELFF. The chain combines TRBV5-1 with TRBJ2-2; the match to TRBD1 covers 7 bases. V shed 5 bases and J 4 bases; nucleotides not matched to a gene: 5. The CDR3 spans 14 residues. Germline V gene lookup returns CDR1 SGHRS and CDR2 YFSETQ. Full variable domain (outside the CDR3, taken from reference TRBV5-1 and TRBJ2-2): KAGVTQTPRYLIKTRGQQVTLSCSPISGHRSVSWYQQTPGQGLQFLFEYFSETQRNKGNFPGRFSGRQFSNSRSEMNVSTLELGDSALYLCASSQGVGTGELFFGEGSRLTVL.